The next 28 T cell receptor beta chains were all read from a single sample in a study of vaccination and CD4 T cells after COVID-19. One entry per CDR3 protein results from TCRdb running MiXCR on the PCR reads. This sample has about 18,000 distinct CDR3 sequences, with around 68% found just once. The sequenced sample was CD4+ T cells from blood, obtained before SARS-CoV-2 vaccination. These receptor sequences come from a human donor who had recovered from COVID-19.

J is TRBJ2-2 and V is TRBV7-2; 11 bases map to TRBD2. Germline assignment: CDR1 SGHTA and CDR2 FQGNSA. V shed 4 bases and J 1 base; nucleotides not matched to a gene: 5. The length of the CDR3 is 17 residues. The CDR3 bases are TGTGCCAGCAGCTCGGTAACTAGCGGGAGGAACACCGGGGAGCTGTTTTTT. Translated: CASSSVTSGRNTGELFF.

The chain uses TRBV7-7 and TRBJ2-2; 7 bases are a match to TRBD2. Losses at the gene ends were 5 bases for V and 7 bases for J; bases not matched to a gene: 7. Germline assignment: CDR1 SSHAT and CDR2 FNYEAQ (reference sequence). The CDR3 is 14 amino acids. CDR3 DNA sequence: TGTGCCAGCAGCATAGGAGGCGGGAGCGGGGAGCTGTTTTTT. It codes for CASSIGGGSGELFF. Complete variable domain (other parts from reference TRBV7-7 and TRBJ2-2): GAGVSQSPRYKVTKRGQDVTLRCDPISSHATLYWYQQALGQGPEFLTYFNYEAQPDKSGLPSDRFSAERPEGSISTLTIQRTEQRDSAMYRCASSIGGGSGELFFGEGSRLTVL.

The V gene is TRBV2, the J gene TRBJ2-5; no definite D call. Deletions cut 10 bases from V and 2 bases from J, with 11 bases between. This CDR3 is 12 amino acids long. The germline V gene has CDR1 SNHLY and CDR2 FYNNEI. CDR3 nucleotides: TGTGCCACCCGGACGGATCAAGAGACCCAGTACTTC. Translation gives CATRTDQETQYF.

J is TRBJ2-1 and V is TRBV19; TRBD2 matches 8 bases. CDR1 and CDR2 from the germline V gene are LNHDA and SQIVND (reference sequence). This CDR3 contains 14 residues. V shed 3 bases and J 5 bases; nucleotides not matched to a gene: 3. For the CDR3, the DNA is TGTGCCAGTAGTATCGGGACTAGGCACAATGAGCAGTTCTTC. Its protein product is CASSIGTRHNEQFF.

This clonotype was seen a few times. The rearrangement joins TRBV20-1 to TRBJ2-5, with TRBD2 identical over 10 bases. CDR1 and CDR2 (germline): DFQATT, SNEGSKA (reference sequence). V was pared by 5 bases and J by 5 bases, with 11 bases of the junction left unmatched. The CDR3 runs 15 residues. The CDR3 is CSAFQSGRAGETQYF. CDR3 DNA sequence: TGCAGTGCTTTCCAAAGCGGGAGGGCCGGTGAGACCCAGTACTTC.

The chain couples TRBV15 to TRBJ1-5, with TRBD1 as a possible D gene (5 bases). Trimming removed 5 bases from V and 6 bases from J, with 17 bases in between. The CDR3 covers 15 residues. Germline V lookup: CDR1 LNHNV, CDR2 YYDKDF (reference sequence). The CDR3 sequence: CATSEGWRGGQPQHF. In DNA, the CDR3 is TGTGCCACCAGCGAGGGTTGGAGGGGCGGTCAGCCCCAGCATTTT.

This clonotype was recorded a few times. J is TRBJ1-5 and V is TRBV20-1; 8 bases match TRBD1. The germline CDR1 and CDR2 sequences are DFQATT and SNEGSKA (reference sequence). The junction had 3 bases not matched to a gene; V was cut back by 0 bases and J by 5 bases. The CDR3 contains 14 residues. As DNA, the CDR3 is TGCAGTGCTAGAGAGGGACAGGATCATCAGCCCCAGCATTTT. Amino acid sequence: CSAREGQDHQPQHF.

Written as DNA, the CDR3 is TGCAGTGCTAAGCCCCCGGAGTTTGGCTACGAGCAGTACTTC. Its translation is CSAKPPEFGYEQYF. V and J are TRBV20-1 and TRBJ2-7; D remains ambiguous. The germline V gene has CDR1 DFQATT and CDR2 SNEGSKA (reference sequence). The CDR3 contains 14 residues. V gave up 4 bases and J gave up 3 bases, with 16 bases separating them.

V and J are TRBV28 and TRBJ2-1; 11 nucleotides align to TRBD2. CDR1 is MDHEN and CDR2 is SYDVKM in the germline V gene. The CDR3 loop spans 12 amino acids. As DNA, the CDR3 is TGTGCTAGCGGGAGGGCCGGTGCGGAGCAGTTCTTC. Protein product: CASGRAGAEQFF.

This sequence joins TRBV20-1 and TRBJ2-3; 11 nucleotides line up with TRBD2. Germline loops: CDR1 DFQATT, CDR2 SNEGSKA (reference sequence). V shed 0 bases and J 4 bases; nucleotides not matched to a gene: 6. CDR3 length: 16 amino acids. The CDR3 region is CSARDGTSGSADTQYF. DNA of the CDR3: TGCAGTGCTAGAGATGGCACTAGCGGGAGTGCAGATACGCAGTATTTT.

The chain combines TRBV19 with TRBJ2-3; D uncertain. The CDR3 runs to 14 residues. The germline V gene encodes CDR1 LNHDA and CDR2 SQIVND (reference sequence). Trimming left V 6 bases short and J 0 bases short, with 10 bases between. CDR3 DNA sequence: TGTGCCAGTAGGGAGCGAATTAGCACAGATACGCAGTATTTT. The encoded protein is CASRERISTDTQYF.

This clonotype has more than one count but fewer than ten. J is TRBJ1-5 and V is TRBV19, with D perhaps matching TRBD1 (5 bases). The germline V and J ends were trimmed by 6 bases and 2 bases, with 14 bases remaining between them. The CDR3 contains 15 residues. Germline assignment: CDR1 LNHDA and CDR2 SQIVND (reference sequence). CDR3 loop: CASSHALGGNQPQHF. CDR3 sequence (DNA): TGTGCCAGTAGCCATGCATTAGGGGGCAATCAGCCCCAGCATTTT.

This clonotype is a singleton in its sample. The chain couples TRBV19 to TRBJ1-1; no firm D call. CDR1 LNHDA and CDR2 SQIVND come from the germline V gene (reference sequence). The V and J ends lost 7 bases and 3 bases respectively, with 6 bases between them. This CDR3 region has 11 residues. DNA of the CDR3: TGTGCCAGTACCCCGGACACTGAAGCTTTCTTT. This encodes CASTPDTEAFF.

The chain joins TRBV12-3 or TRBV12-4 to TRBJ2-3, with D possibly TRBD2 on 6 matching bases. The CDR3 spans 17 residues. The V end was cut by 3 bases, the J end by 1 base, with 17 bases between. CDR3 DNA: TGTGCCAGCAGTTTCCGCCCGTGGGGGGACGGCACAGATACGCAGTATTTT. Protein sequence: CASSFRPWGDGTDTQYF.

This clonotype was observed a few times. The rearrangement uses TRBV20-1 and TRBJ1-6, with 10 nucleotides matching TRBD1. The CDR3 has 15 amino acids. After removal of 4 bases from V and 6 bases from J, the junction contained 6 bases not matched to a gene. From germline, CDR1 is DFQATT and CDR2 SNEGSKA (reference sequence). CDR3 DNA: TGCAGTGCTACCAGGACAGGGGGGCCTAATTCACCCCTCCACTTT. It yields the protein CSATRTGGPNSPLHF.

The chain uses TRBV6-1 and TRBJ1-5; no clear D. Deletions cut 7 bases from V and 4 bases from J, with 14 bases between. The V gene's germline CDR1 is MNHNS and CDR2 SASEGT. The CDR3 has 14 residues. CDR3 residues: CASTWQDLNQPQHF. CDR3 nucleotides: TGTGCCAGCACTTGGCAGGACCTAAATCAGCCCCAGCATTTT.

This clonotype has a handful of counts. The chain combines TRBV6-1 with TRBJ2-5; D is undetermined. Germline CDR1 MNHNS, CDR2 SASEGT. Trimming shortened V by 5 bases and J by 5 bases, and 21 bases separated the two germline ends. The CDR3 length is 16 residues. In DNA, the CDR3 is TGTGCCAGCAGTCCGAGACTGGGGAAGTCTCGGGAGACCCAGTACTTC. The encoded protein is CASSPRLGKSRETQYF.

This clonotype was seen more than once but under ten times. For the CDR3, the DNA is TGCAGTGCGCAAAGCACTGGACGGCGCTATGGCTACACCTTC. This gives the protein CSAQSTGRRYGYTF. The rearrangement uses TRBV20-1 and TRBJ1-2; no definite D call. The V and J ends lost 6 bases and 4 bases respectively, with 18 bases between them. The V gene's germline CDR1 is DFQATT and CDR2 SNEGSKA (reference sequence). The CDR3 contains 14 residues.

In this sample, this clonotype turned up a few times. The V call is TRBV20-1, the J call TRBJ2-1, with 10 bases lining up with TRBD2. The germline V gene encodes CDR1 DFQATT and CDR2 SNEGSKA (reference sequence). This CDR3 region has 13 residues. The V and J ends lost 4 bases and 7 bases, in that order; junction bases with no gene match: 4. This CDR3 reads CSATKREGNEQFF. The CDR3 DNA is TGCAGTGCTACGAAGCGGGAGGGGAATGAGCAGTTCTTC.

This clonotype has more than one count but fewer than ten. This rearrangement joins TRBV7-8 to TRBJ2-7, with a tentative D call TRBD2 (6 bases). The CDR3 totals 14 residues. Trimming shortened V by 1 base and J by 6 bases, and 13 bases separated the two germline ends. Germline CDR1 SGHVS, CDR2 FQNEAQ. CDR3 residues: CASSLERLVREQYF. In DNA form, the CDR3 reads TGTGCCAGCAGCTTAGAACGACTAGTCCGCGAGCAGTACTTC.

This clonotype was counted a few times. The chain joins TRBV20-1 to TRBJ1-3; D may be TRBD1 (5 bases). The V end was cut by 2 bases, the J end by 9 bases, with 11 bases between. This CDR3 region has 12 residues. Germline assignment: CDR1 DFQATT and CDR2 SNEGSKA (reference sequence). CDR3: CSARHPGGTIYF. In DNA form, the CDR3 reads TGCAGTGCTAGACACCCCGGGGGCACCATATATTTT.

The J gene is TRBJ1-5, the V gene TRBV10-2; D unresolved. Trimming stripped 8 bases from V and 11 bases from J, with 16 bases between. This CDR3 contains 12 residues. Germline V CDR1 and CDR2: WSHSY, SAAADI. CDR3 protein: CASAQTTGAQHF. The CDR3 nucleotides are TGCGCCAGCGCCCAAACAACCGGAGCCCAGCATTTT.

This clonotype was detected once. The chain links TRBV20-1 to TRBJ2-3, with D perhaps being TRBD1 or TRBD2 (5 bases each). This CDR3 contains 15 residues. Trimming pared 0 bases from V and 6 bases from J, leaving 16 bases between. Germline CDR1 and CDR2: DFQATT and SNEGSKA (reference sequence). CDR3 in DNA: TGCAGTGCTAGAGATGGCGAGGGGTGGGGGGATACGCAGTATTTT. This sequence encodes CSARDGEGWGDTQYF.

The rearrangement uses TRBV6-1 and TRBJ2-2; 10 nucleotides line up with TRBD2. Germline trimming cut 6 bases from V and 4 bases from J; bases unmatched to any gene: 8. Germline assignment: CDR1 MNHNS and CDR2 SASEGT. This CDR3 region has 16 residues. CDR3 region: CASRLGLARSTGELFF. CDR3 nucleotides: TGTGCCAGCAGACTGGGACTAGCGAGGTCCACCGGGGAGCTGTTTTTT.

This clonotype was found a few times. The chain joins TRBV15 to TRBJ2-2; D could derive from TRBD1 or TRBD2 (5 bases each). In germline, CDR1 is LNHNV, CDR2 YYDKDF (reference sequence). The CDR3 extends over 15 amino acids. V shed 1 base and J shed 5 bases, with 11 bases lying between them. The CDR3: CATSRGQGVTGELFF. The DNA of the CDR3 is TGTGCCACCAGCAGAGGGCAGGGAGTTACCGGGGAGCTGTTTTTT.

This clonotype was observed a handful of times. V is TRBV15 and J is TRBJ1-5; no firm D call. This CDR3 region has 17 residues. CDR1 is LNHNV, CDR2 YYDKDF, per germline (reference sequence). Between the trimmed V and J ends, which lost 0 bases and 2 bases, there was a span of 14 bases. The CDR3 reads CATSRDLIRMGNQPQHF. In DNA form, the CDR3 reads TGTGCCACCAGCAGAGATTTAATCCGGATGGGCAATCAGCCCCAGCATTTT.

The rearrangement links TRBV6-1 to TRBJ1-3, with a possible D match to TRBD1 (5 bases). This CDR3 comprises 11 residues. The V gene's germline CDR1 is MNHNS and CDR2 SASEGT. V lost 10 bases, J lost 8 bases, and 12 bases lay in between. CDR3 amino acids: CATSWGDTIYF. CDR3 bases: TGTGCCACCTCCTGGGGGGACACCATATATTTT.

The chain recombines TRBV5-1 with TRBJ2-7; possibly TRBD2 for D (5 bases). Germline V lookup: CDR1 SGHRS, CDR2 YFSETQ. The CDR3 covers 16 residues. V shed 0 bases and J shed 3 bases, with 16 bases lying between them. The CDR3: CASSLDAGRRSYEQYF. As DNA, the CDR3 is TGCGCCAGCAGCTTGGACGCTGGACGGAGGAGCTACGAGCAGTACTTC.